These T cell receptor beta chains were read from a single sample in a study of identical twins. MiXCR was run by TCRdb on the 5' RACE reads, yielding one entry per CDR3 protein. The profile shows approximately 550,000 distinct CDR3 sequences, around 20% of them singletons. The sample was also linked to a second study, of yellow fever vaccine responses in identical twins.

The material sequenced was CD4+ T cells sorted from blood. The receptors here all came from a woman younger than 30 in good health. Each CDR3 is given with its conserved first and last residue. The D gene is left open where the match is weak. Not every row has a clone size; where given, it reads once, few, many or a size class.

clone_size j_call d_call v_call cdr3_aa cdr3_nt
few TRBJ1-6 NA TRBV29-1 CSVGNSYNSPLHF TGCAGCGTTGGGAACTCCTATAATTCACCCCTCCACTTT
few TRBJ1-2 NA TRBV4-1 CASSHGTSDSYGYTF TGCGCCAGCAGCCATGGGACGTCGGACTCCTATGGCTACACCTTC
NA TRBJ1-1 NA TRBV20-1 CSARVPGGTEAFF TGCAGTGCTAGAGTCCCAGGCGGGACTGAAGCTTTCTTT
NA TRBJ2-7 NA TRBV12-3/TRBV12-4 CASRLLNYEQYF TGTGCCAGCCGCCTGTTAAACTACGAGCAGTACTTC
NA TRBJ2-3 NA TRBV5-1 CASSLGSWADTQYF TGCGCCAGCAGCTTGGGGAGTTGGGCAGATACGCAGTATTTT
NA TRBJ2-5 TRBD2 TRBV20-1 CSAEGLAGRETQYF TGCAGTGCGGAAGGACTAGCGGGACGAGAGACCCAGTACTTC
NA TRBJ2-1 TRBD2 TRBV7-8 CASSDLKRGTYYNEQFF TGTGCCAGCAGTGACCTGAAGCGGGGGACATATTACAATGAGCAGTTCTTC
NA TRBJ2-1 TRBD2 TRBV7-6 CASSYGLASNEQFF TGTGCCAGCAGCTACGGACTAGCTAGCAATGAGCAGTTCTTC
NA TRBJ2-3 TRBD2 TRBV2 CASSGGLDHTDTQYF TGTGCCAGCAGTGGGGGACTAGATCACACAGATACGCAGTATTTT
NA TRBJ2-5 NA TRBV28 CASSSFPGFGAETQYF TGTGCCAGCAGTTCCTTCCCGGGCTTCGGGGCGGAGACCCAGTACTTC
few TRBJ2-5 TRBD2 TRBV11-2 CASSLSGLAGGQETQYF TGTGCCAGCAGCTTATCGGGACTAGCGGGGGGGCAAGAGACCCAGTACTTC
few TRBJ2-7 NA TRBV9 CASSERPGTPNEQYF TGTGCCAGCAGCGAGCGGCCAGGGACCCCCAACGAGCAGTACTTC
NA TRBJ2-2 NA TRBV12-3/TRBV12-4 CASTELRFDDGELFF TGTGCCAGCACTGAGCTACGCTTTGATGACGGGGAGCTGTTTTTT
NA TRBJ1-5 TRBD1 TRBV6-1 CASTRGQGDYQPQHF TGTGCCAGCACCCGGGGACAGGGAGATTATCAGCCCCAGCATTTT
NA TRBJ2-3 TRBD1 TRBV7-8 CASSAPQGGSRTDTQYF TGTGCCAGCAGCGCACCACAGGGGGGATCTCGCACAGATACGCAGTATTTT
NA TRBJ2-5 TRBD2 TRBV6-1 CASRGTSGGATQYF TGTGCCAGCAGGGGGACTAGCGGGGGGGCGACCCAGTACTTC
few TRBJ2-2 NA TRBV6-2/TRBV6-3 CASRDPQRELFF TGTGCCAGCAGGGATCCTCAACGGGAGCTGTTTTTT
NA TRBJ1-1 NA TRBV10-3 CAISEGKGLNTEAFF TGTGCCATCAGTGAGGGAAAAGGTTTGAACACTGAAGCTTTCTTT
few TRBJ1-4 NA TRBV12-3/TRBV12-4 CASSPQGRLFEKLFF TGTGCCAGCAGCCCCCAGGGTCGATTGTTTGAAAAACTGTTTTTT
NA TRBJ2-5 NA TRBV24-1 CATSDFRAETQYF TGTGCCACCAGTGATTTCCGGGCGGAGACCCAGTACTTC
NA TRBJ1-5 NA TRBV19 CASREMGFSNQPQHF TGTGCTAGCCGGGAGATGGGGTTTAGCAATCAGCCCCAGCATTTT
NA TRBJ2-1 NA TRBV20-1 CSARKGVLTYNEQFF TGCAGTGCTAGGAAGGGGGTTTTGACCTACAATGAGCAGTTCTTC